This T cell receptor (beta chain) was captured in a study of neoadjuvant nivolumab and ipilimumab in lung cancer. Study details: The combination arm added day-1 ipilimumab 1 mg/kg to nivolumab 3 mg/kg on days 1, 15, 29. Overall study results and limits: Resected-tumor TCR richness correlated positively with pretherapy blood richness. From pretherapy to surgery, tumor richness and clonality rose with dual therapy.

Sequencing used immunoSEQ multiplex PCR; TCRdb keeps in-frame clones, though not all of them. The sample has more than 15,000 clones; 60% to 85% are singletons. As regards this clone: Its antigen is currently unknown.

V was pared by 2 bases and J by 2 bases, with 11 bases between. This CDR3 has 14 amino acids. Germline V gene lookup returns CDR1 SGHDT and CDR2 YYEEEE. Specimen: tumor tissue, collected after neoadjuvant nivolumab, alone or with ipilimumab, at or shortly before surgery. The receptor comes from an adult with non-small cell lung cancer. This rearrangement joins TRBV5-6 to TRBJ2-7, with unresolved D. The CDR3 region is CASSFGRATYEQYF. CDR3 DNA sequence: TGTGCCAGCAGCTTCGGTCGGGCCACCTACGAGCAGTACTTC. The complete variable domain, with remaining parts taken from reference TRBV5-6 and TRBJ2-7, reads DAGVTQSPTHLIKTRGQQVTLRCSPKSGHDTVSWYQQALGQGPQFIFQYYEEEERQRGNFPDRFSGHQFPNYSSELNVNALLLGDSALYLCASSFGRATYEQYFGPGTRLTVT.